This T cell receptor (beta chain) came from a study of control samples from healthy donors and cancer patients. V lost 7 bases, J lost 2 bases, and 15 bases lay in between. Germline-derived CDR1 and CDR2 are LNHDA and SQIVND (reference sequence). The CDR3 contains 15 residues. Assay used: immunoSEQ multiplex PCR; TCRdb lists only in-frame clones, some missing. The table shows 110,000 to 150,000 clones, with 85% to 95% occurring only once. The sequenced sample consisted of PBMCs. This clonotype was obtained from a man in his fifties or sixties with colorectal cancer. The chain joins TRBV19 to TRBJ1-5; possibly TRBD1 for D (6 bases). The CDR3 DNA follows: TGTGCCAGTAACCCAGGGGTGAATGGCAATCAGCCCCAGCATTTT. This encodes CASNPGVNGNQPQHF.